This T cell receptor (beta chain) was sequenced for a study of blood T cell repertoires in COVID-19. The CDR3 is made up of 13 amino acids. Trimming cost V 4 bases and J 3 bases, with 7 bases left between them. Per the germline V gene, CDR1 is SQVTM and CDR2 is ANQGSEA. Measured with immunoSEQ multiplex PCR; TCRdb has only the in-frame clones, and not every one. The sample shows hundreds of thousands of clones, around 90% of them seen only once. The clonotype was recovered from a woman aged 18 to 35 with acute COVID-19. Sequencing was done on a sample of PBMCs or T cells enriched from blood (not recorded which). The chain employs TRBV29-1 and TRBJ1-6, with a possible D match to TRBD1 (6 bases). CDR3 in amino acids: CSVGQDYNSPLHF. CDR3 coding DNA: TGCAGCGTTGGACAGGACTATAATTCACCCCTCCACTTT.